This record covers a single T cell receptor (beta chain). Antigen: not known. Trimming cost V 1 base and J 6 bases; bases outside gene matches: 8. The germline gives CDR1 WNHNN, CDR2 SYGVQD (reference sequence). The CDR3 runs 16 residues. The data belong to a study of T cell repertoires and HLA-DP antigens. Study-wide points: Naive and memory CD4+ cells were analysed together, not apart.

Untouched CD4+ T cells were isolated by negative selection, averaging about 98% purity. The primer mix covered 54 TRBV segments and 13 TRBJ segments. Generated by immunoSEQ multiplex PCR, the TCRdb table keeps only in-frame clones and is missing some. The sample holds 55,000 to 80,000 clones, around 80% seen once. The specimen sequenced was CD4+ T cells from PBMCs. The receptor comes from a man in his 60s in good health and CMV-seronegative. V is TRBV10-1 and J is TRBJ2-1; 8 nucleotides align to TRBD2. This chain's CDR3 is CASSECSGGPGNEQFF. CDR3 sequence (DNA): TGCGCCAGCAGTGAGTGTTCGGGAGGGCCCGGCAATGAGCAGTTCTTC.